A selection of T cell receptor beta chains follows, all from one sample in a study of identical twins. Each CDR3 protein gets one entry after TCRdb re-called the 5' RACE reads with MiXCR. The data hold hundreds of thousands of distinct CDR3 sequences, with around 8.3% observed a single time. This same sample was also taken into another study, of yellow fever vaccine responses in identical twins.

The sample taken for sequencing was PBMCs. These receptors originate from a woman younger than 35 in good health. Both conserved end residues are part of each CDR3. A D gene is named only where the DNA matches it firmly. Clone size appears in some rows only: once, few, many, or a class for an expanded clone.

V gene: TRBV4-3; D gene: -; clone size: -; J gene: TRBJ1-1; CDR3 DNA: TGCGCCAGCAGCGACGTGAACACTGAAGCTTTCTTT; CDR3 protein: CASSDVNTEAFF
V gene: TRBV6-1; D gene: -; clone size: -; J gene: TRBJ2-3; CDR3 DNA: TGTGCCAGCAGTGAAGTACCCACAGATACGCAGTATTTT; CDR3 protein: CASSEVPTDTQYF
V gene: TRBV5-6; D gene: -; clone size: -; J gene: TRBJ2-3; CDR3 DNA: TGTGCCAGCAGCTTGATGGGGCTCGGCACAGATACGCAGTATTTT; CDR3 protein: CASSLMGLGTDTQYF
V gene: TRBV7-9; D gene: TRBD2; clone size: few; J gene: TRBJ2-7; CDR3 DNA: TGTGCCAGCAGCTCCGGGACTAGCGACTACGAGCAGTACTTC; CDR3 protein: CASSSGTSDYEQYF
V gene: TRBV11-2; D gene: -; clone size: -; J gene: TRBJ1-5; CDR3 DNA: TGTGCCAGCAGCTTAGAAGCCCATTTAACCCAGCATTTT; CDR3 protein: CASSLEAHLTQHF
V gene: TRBV6-2/TRBV6-3; D gene: TRBD2; clone size: many; J gene: TRBJ2-7; CDR3 DNA: TGTGCCAGCAGCTCAGCGGGAGAACACTACGAGCAGTACTTC; CDR3 protein: CASSSAGEHYEQYF
V gene: TRBV5-6; D gene: -; clone size: few; J gene: TRBJ2-1; CDR3 DNA: TGTGCCAGCAGCTTGGAGGTTACAGGTAGCTCCTACAATGAGCAGTTCTTC; CDR3 protein: CASSLEVTGSSYNEQFF
V gene: TRBV24-1; D gene: -; clone size: few; J gene: TRBJ2-3; CDR3 DNA: TGTGCCACCAGTGAACGGAAATTTGCCGATACGCAGTATTTT; CDR3 protein: CATSERKFADTQYF
V gene: TRBV7-9; D gene: -; clone size: many; J gene: TRBJ2-5; CDR3 DNA: TGTGCCAGCACCTCGGAAGGAAGGGAAGGAGGAGAGACCCAGTACTTC; CDR3 protein: CASTSEGREGGETQYF
V gene: TRBV20-1; D gene: -; clone size: -; J gene: TRBJ2-7; CDR3 DNA: TGCAGTGCTAGTATGGGCTACGAGCAGTACTTC; CDR3 protein: CSASMGYEQYF
V gene: TRBV24-1; D gene: TRBD2; clone size: few; J gene: TRBJ2-1; CDR3 DNA: TGTGCCACCAGTGATTCGGGACTAGCCGATGAGCAGTTCTTC; CDR3 protein: CATSDSGLADEQFF